Listed here are 8 T cell receptor beta chains from one sample, sequenced in a study of human T cells and chemical hapten exposure. TCRdb used MiXCR to reprocess the RACE reads, holding one entry per CDR3 protein. The sample carries approximately 400,000 distinct CDR3 sequences, less than 6.5% recorded once. The time point is: pre-sensitization, week 0. As to treatment: therapeutic diphenylcyclopropenone sensitization with weekly scalp DPC. The starting material was whole blood, obtained in connection with sensitization to the hapten diphenylcyclopropenone (DPC). Source of these receptors: a woman in her fifties or sixties with alopecia areata. Some clones in this sample may be carry-over from other donors' samples.

The chain employs TRBV6-2 or TRBV6-3 and TRBJ2-2; 10 nucleotides line up with TRBD2. From germline, CDR1 is MNHEY and CDR2 SVGEGT. CDR3 length: 17 residues. The V and J ends lost 5 bases and 6 bases, in that order; junction bases with no gene match: 12. CDR3 loop: CASSTRRGLAGAGELFF. CDR3 coding DNA: TGTGCCAGCAGTACTCGAAGAGGGCTAGCGGGGGCCGGGGAGCTGTTTTTT.

This clonotype showed up many times. The rearrangement links TRBV12-3 or TRBV12-4 to TRBJ2-7; D call uncertain. This CDR3 region has 13 residues. V was clipped by 4 bases and J by 3 bases, with 10 bases between them. Here the CDR3 DNA reads TGTGCCAGCAGTTCGGGCAGAATCTACGAGCAGTACTTC. Protein sequence: CASSSGRIYEQYF.

This clonotype has ten or more counts. The chain employs TRBV29-1 and TRBJ2-7, with 8 bases fitting TRBD1. CDR3 size: 11 residues. Losses at the gene ends were 7 bases for V and 5 bases for J; bases not matched to a gene: 4. The germline V gene has CDR1 SQVTM and CDR2 ANQGSEA. In nucleotides, the CDR3 is TGCAGCGCCCAGGGGGCCCACGAGCAGTACTTC. Its protein is CSAQGAHEQYF.

This clonotype has at least ten counts. This chain uses TRBV11-2 with TRBJ2-3; 8 nucleotides match TRBD2. This CDR3 has 16 residues. Germline CDR1 and CDR2: SGHAT and FQNNGV. The junction had 7 bases not matched to a gene; V was cut back by 5 bases and J by 0 bases. DNA of the CDR3: TGTGCCAGCAGCCACTTGCGGGGGGCTAGCACAGATACGCAGTATTTT. It codes for CASSHLRGASTDTQYF.

The chain has TRBV29-1 and TRBJ1-2, with 9 bases that match TRBD1. Trimming cost V 7 bases and J 7 bases; bases outside gene matches: 10. CDR1 SQVTM and CDR2 ANQGSEA come from the germline V gene. The CDR3 sequence is 13 residues long. The CDR3 sequence: CSATDRGWSGYTF. The CDR3 DNA reads as TGCAGCGCCACAGACAGGGGGTGGTCTGGCTACACCTTC.

This clonotype was observed a few times. The chain employs TRBV2 and TRBJ2-1; D not certain. Germline lookup yields CDR1 SNHLY and CDR2 FYNNEI. Deletions cut 7 bases from V and 3 bases from J, with 16 bases between. This CDR3 is 15 amino acids long. The CDR3: CASTLQANIYNEQFF. The CDR3 DNA reads TGTGCCAGCACCCTCCAGGCTAACATCTACAATGAGCAGTTCTTC.

V is TRBV20-1 and J is TRBJ1-1, with D perhaps TRBD1 (5 bases). The V and J ends lost 0 bases and 0 bases respectively, with 8 bases between them. Germline loops: CDR1 DFQATT, CDR2 SNEGSKA (reference sequence). The CDR3 has 14 amino acids. CDR3: CSARDEGMNTEAFF. CDR3 DNA sequence: TGCAGTGCTAGAGATGAGGGGATGAACACTGAAGCTTTCTTT.

Ten or more counts support this clonotype. V is TRBV9 and J is TRBJ2-5; 7 bases match TRBD2. The J segment lost 5 bases and the V segment lost 0 bases, leaving 7 bases of the junction unmatched. There are 15 residues in the CDR3. Germline V gene data show CDR1 as SGDLS and CDR2 as YYNGEE. CDR3 in amino acids: CASSVEALASETQYF. The CDR3 nucleotides are TGTGCCAGCAGCGTAGAGGCACTAGCGTCGGAGACCCAGTACTTC.